This T cell receptor (beta chain) was observed in a study of T cells in Graves' hyperthyroidism and ophthalmopathy. Diagnoses were established using clinical symptoms, serum thyroxine and TRAb, thyroid ultrasound and orbital computed tomography. This clonotype has at least ten counts. RNA transcripts served as the template for amplifying TCR beta CDR3 regions. When the TCR CDR3 underwent first-round RT-PCR, the HTBI primer set was used. TCRdb analysed the multiplex PCR reads with MiXCR anew, one entry per CDR3 protein. The table shows a few hundred thousand distinct CDR3 sequences, with roughly 14% occurring only once. CDR3 size: 15 residues. CDR1 SNHLY and CDR2 FYNNEI come from the germline V gene. Trimming removed 7 bases from V and 0 bases from J; junction bases left unmatched: 5.

The V and J genes are TRBV2 and TRBJ2-2; TRBD2 agrees at 7 bases. This sequence was found in a young woman with Graves' hyperthyroidism. Material for sequencing was blood. For the CDR3, the DNA is TGTGCCAGCAAAACGGGAGGCACGAACACCGGGGAGCTGTTTTTT. It specifies CASKTGGTNTGELFF.